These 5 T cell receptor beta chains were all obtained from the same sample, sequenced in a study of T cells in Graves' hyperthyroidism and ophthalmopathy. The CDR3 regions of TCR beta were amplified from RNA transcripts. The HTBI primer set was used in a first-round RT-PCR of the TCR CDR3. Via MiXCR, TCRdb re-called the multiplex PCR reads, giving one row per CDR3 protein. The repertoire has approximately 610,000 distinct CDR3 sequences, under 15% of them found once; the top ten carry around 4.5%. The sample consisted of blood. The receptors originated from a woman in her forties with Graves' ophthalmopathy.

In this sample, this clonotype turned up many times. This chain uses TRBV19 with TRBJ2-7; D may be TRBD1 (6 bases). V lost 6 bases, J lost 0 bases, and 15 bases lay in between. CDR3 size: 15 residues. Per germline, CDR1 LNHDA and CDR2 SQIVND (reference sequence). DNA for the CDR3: TGTGCCAGTAGCCCAGGACAGCACCACTCCTACGAGCAGTACTTC. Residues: CASSPGQHHSYEQYF.

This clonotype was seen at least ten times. CDR3 nucleotides: TGCAGCGTCGAGGGGGGCGGGAGTTGGCAAGAGACCCAGTACTTC. This gives the protein CSVEGGGSWQETQYF. J is TRBJ2-5 and V is TRBV20-1; tentative D call: TRBD2 (7 bases). The CDR3 has 15 amino acids. Per germline, CDR1 DFQATT and CDR2 SNEGSKA (reference sequence).

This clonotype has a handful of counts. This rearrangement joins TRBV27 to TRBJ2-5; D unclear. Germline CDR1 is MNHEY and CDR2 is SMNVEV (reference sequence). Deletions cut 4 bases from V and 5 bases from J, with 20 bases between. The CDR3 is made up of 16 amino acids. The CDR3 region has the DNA TGTGCCAGCAGTTATTTTGGGCCATCCCTAGGGGAGACCCAGTACTTC. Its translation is CASSYFGPSLGETQYF.

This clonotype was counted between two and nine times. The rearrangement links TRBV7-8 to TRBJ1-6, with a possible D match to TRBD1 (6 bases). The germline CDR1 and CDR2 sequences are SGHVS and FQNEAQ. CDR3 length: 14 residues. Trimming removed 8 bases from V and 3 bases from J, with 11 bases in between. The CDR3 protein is CASGQTDYNSPLHF. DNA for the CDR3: TGTGCCAGCGGACAGACAGACTATAATTCACCCCTCCACTTT. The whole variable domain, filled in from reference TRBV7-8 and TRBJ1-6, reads GAGVSQSPRYKVAKRGQDVALRCDPISGHVSLFWYQQALGQGPEFLTYFQNEAQLDKSGLPSDRFFAERPEGSVSTLKIQRTQQEDSAVYLCASGQTDYNSPLHFGNGTRLTVT.

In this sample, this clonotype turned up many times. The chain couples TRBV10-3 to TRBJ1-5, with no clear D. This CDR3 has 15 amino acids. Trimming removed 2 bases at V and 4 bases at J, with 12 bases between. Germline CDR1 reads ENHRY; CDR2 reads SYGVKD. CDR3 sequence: CAISEVGGRNQPQHF. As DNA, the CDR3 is TGTGCCATCAGTGAGGTGGGTGGGAGAAATCAGCCCCAGCATTTT.